This entry is about one TCR beta chain. Its antigen is as yet unknown. The data stem from a study of shared clonotypes between healthy human individuals. Produced via immunoSEQ multiplex PCR; TCRdb's table is partial and in-frame only. The repertoire holds about 1 million clones, with about 75% as singletons. Study outcomes and limitations: The sole specimen, blood, was sampled, and tissue repertoires likely differ.

Sequencing was carried out using memory CD4+ T cells sorted from blood. Subset in this sample: CD45RA-negative fraction. The source is a man aged 18 to 29 in good health.

CDR3 region: CASSQGTGRGNEQFF. As DNA, the CDR3 is TGTGCCAGCAGCCAAGGGACAGGGCGAGGCAATGAGCAGTTCTTC. J is TRBJ2-1 and V is TRBV2; 9 positions agree with TRBD1. This CDR3 region has 15 residues. Trimming removed 6 bases from V and 6 bases from J; junction bases left unmatched: 9. Looked up from germline, CDR1 is SNHLY and CDR2 is FYNNEI.